This TCR beta chain appears in the sequencing data of a study of T cell changes during pregnancy in multiple sclerosis (dated by TCRdb to between 2019 and 2020). General notes on the study: In women with multiple sclerosis, the researchers looked at how the T cell repertoire shifted as pregnancy progressed.

On this clone: Its antigen target is currently unknown. Base-call qualities are not available, and no considerably larger clone is one nucleotide away.

Preparation of the library involved the immunoSEQ multiplex PCR assay. The clones in this table, taken by TCRdb from immuneACCESS, are in-frame only. Not every clone is retained; where verified, under half of the shortfall comes from an unresolved V gene, and the cause of the rest is unknown. Counted in this sample were 55,000 to 85,000 clones; around nine tenths of them appeared once. Almost 0.3% of the sample goes to the ten largest clones. Relative to germline, V is 6 bases shorter and J is 7 bases shorter, with 16 bases between their ends. The germline V gene yields SNHLY for CDR1 and FYNNEI for CDR2. From its cysteine to its phenylalanine, the CDR3 spans 14 amino acids. Only CDR3 DNA is held: 42 bases, read in frame from base 1.

The sequence is built from TRBV2 and TRBJ1-5; TRBD1 is possibly the D segment (6 matching bases). This sequence was found in a female donor with multiple sclerosis, enrolled in a pregnancy study. Sequenced here: CD4+ T cells from peripheral blood mononuclear cells, sampled after pregnancy. The DNA sequence follows: TGTGCCAGCAGCGCCGGAAACAGGGACCAGCCCCAGCATTTT. It translates as CASSAGNRDQPQHF.